This is a list of T cell receptor beta chains from one sample in a study of T cell responses to AZD1222 COVID-19 vaccine. Using immunoSEQ multiplex PCR, the repertoire was profiled, and TCRdb retains in-frame clones only, with some absent. Of 150,000 or so clones in the sample, about 87% are singletons; the top ten hold 3% to 4%. Source: peripheral blood, taken on day 0 of MenACWY control vaccination. All receptors derive from an adult in good health. The CDR3 runs from the conserved cysteine through the conserved F or W. A D gene is named only where the DNA matches it firmly. Clone size is stated in some rows and not others, as once, few, many or a class when expanded.

.,.,TRBV15,TRBJ2-3,CATSRDLADSTDTQYF,TGTGCCACCAGCAGAGATCTGGCAGATAGCACAGATACGCAGTATTTT
.,.,TRBV2,TRBJ2-1,CASVRNNYNEQFF,TGTGCCAGCGTCAGGAATAACTACAATGAGCAGTTCTTC
.,.,TRBV6-5,TRBJ1-5,CASSLINQPQHF,TGTGCCAGCAGCCTTATCAATCAGCCCCAGCATTTT
.,.,TRBV5-6,TRBJ1-2,CASSLGDISYTF,TGTGCCAGCAGCTTGGGCGACATCTCTTACACCTTC
.,.,TRBV5-1,TRBJ1-5,CASSLGGVNQPQHF,TGCGCCAGCAGCTTGGGGGGTGTGAATCAGCCCCAGCATTTT
.,.,TRBV3-1/TRBV3-2,TRBJ1-1,CASSQETGLPEAFF,TGTGCCAGCAGCCAAGAGACGGGACTGCCTGAAGCTTTCTTT
TRBD2,.,TRBV4-2,TRBJ2-7,CASSQSGGADEQYF,TGTGCCAGCAGCCAGAGCGGGGGGGCCGACGAGCAGTACTTC
.,.,TRBV7-2,TRBJ1-2,CASTRTTGSNYGYTF,TGTGCCAGCACCCGCACCACAGGGAGTAACTATGGCTACACCTTC
TRBD2,.,TRBV7-3,TRBJ2-1,CASSPGLAHEQFF,TGTGCCAGCAGCCCGGGACTAGCTCATGAGCAGTTCTTC
TRBD1,once,TRBV5-8,TRBJ1-2,CASVQLGQYDGGYTF,TGTGCCAGCGTTCAGCTGGGACAGTATGATGGTGGCTACACCTTC
.,.,TRBV3-1/TRBV3-2,TRBJ1-1,CASSQPFTIGGRDTEAFF,TGTGCCAGCAGCCAGCCCTTCACCATTGGGGGTCGGGACACTGAAGCTTTCTTT
TRBD1,.,TRBV28,TRBJ1-2,CASNLGRGLSGYTF,TGTGCCAGCAACTTAGGCAGGGGGCTCAGTGGCTACACCTTC
.,few,TRBV30,TRBJ2-7,CAWSWTDFEQYF,TGTGCCTGGAGTTGGACCGACTTCGAGCAGTACTTC
.,.,TRBV6-1,TRBJ1-4,CASSRGLGEKLFF,TGTGCCAGCAGTCGGGGGCTAGGCGAAAAACTGTTTTTT
.,.,TRBV19,TRBJ1-2,CASWDAWVQGYTF,TGTGCCAGTTGGGACGCCTGGGTTCAAGGCTACACCTTC
TRBD1,.,TRBV19,TRBJ1-2,CASSIFGTGPRGGYTF,TGTGCCAGTAGTATCTTCGGGACAGGGCCCCGCGGGGGCTACACCTTC
TRBD2,.,TRBV29-1,TRBJ2-7,CSVDSGLAGGEQYF,TGCAGCGTTGATAGCGGGTTAGCGGGAGGCGAGCAGTACTTC
.,.,TRBV7-9,TRBJ2-6,CASSPRGSGANVLTF,TGTGCCAGCAGCCCAAGGGGCTCTGGGGCCAACGTCCTGACTTTC
TRBD1,.,TRBV7-9,TRBJ1-1,CASSLLTGPLRTEAFF,TGTGCCAGCAGCCTTCTGACAGGGCCCTTGAGGACTGAAGCTTTCTTT
.,once,TRBV19,TRBJ2-4,CATLEGGSKNIQYF,TGTGCCACCCTTGAGGGGGGGTCCAAAAACATTCAGTACTTC
.,.,TRBV9,TRBJ2-5,CASSVATQKETQYF,TGTGCCAGCAGCGTAGCTACCCAGAAAGAGACCCAGTACTTC
.,.,TRBV6-2/TRBV6-3,TRBJ1-2,CASSPIPGQIANYGYTF,TGTGCCAGCAGCCCCATACCGGGACAAATAGCTAACTATGGCTACACCTTC
TRBD1,.,TRBV29-1,TRBJ1-2,CSVEGRGLNYGYTF,TGCAGCGTTGAAGGCAGGGGGCTTAACTATGGCTACACCTTC
.,once,TRBV6-5,TRBJ1-2,CASSYFHQGNYGYTF,TGTGCCAGCAGTTATTTCCATCAGGGGAACTATGGCTACACCTTC
.,.,TRBV21-1,TRBJ1-6,CASSKDLGTGPSSYNSPLHF,TGTGCCAGCAGCAAAGATCTGGGGACAGGGCCGAGCTCCTATAATTCACCCCTCCACTTT